What follows are 8 T cell receptor beta chains derived from one specimen sequenced in a study of control samples from healthy donors and cancer patients. Data came from immunoSEQ multiplex PCR; TCRdb stores just in-frame clones and leaves some out. Here the sample spans more than 95,000 clones, roughly 91% being singletons. Sequencing was performed on blood. The origin of the receptors is a man in his forties or fifties in good health.

The gene calls are TRBV18 and TRBJ1-2, with D perhaps TRBD1 (6 bases). Germline V gene lookup returns CDR1 KGHSH and CDR2 LQKENI. CDR3 size: 15 residues. V dropped 2 bases and J dropped 4 bases, with 14 bases sitting between them. CDR3 bases: TGTGCCAGCTCACCAGGGGGGCGTGGTGGCTATGGCTACACCTTC. As protein: CASSPGGRGGYGYTF.

This chain uses TRBV5-8 with TRBJ1-1; D may be TRBD1 (5 bases). Per germline, CDR1 SGHTS and CDR2 YDEGEE. CDR3 length equals 15 residues. V lost 0 bases and J lost 2, with 11 bases in between. The CDR3 bases are TGTGCCAGCAGCTTGGTTGCGGGGGTCAACACTGAAGCTTTCTTT. It specifies CASSLVAGVNTEAFF.

Details on this clone: Other DNA sequences of this sample code for an identical CDR3. This chain links TRBV18 with TRBJ1-6; TRBD1 agrees at 7 bases. Germline V CDR1 and CDR2: KGHSH, LQKENI. The length of the CDR3 is 15 residues. V lost 3 bases to trimming and J lost 4 bases; unmatched junction nucleotides: 3. The CDR3 DNA sequence: TGTGCCAGCTCACCCACGGGACAGTATAATTCACCCCTCCACTTT. Translating gives CASSPTGQYNSPLHF.

This sequence joins TRBV7-2 and TRBJ2-1; D might be TRBD1 or TRBD2, each matching 5 bases. The germline V gene has CDR1 SGHTA and CDR2 FQGNSA. The V end was cut by 4 bases, the J end by 4 bases, with 8 bases between. CDR3 length: 13 amino acids. This CDR3 reads CASSSGRYNEQFF. The DNA of the CDR3 is TGTGCCAGCAGCTCGGGACGGTACAATGAGCAGTTCTTC.

The chain uses TRBV10-2 and TRBJ2-5; 9 positions match TRBD2. The CDR3 extends over 14 amino acids. Trimming removed 2 bases from V and 5 bases from J; junction bases left unmatched: 3. From germline, CDR1 is WSHSY and CDR2 SAAADI. CDR3: CASSEGGLAETQYF. The CDR3 DNA reads TGCGCCAGCAGTGAGGGGGGACTAGCCGAGACCCAGTACTTC.

The chain joins TRBV24-1 to TRBJ2-7; TRBD1 matches 11 bases. The CDR3 consists of 18 residues. CDR1 is KGHDR and CDR2 is SFDVKD in the germline V gene. V lost 3 bases, J lost 0 bases, and 9 bases stayed unmatched. The CDR3, as DNA: TGTGCCACCAGTGATCCGGGACAGGGGGTTCATCTCTCCTACGAGCAGTACTTC. Its translation is CATSDPGQGVHLSYEQYF.

This rearrangement joins TRBV5-1 to TRBJ2-7; D is uncertain. The CDR3 covers 14 residues. CDR1 and CDR2 (germline): SGHRS, YFSETQ. V lost 0 bases to trimming and J lost 3 bases, with 10 bases between them. Written as DNA, the CDR3 is TGCGCCAGCAGCTTGGCCGTTGAGCACTACGAGCAGTACTTC. The encoded protein is CASSLAVEHYEQYF.

The genes are TRBV7-9 and TRBJ1-1; perhaps TRBD1 as D (6 bases). CDR1 SEHNR and CDR2 FQNEAQ come from the germline V gene (reference sequence). V was trimmed by 5 bases and J by 1 base, leaving 11 bases between them. The CDR3 extends over 14 amino acids. The CDR3 sequence is CASSIGQRNTEAFF. DNA for the CDR3: TGTGCCAGCAGCATAGGACAGCGGAACACTGAAGCTTTCTTT.